The entry below describes one T cell receptor (beta chain). Its antigen is unidentified. This entry comes from a study of T cells in pancreatic ductal adenocarcinoma. Broader study findings: Tumor and blood clonality did not differ significantly, about 0.12 versus 0.079. The resected pancreatic cancer cohort was biased toward the minority with early-stage disease.

Selected pancreatic ductal adenocarcinoma patients had undergone surgery without neoadjuvant therapy. Profiling relied on immunoSEQ multiplex PCR, and the TCRdb table lists in-frame clones only, not all of them. The repertoire includes some 16,000 clones, around 91% of them detected once, and 15% to 20% sits in the top ten. Between the trimmed V and J ends, which lost 2 bases and 1 base, there was a span of 11 bases. Germline lookup yields CDR1 MNHEY and CDR2 SVGAGI. This CDR3 has 15 amino acids. The sequenced sample was PBMCs. V gene TRBV6-5 combines with J gene TRBJ1-1, with unresolved D. The sequence was collected from a human donor with pancreatic ductal adenocarcinoma. CDR3 amino acids: CASSYGGVGNTEAFF. The CDR3 DNA reads as TGTGCCAGCAGTTACGGTGGGGTCGGGAACACTGAAGCTTTCTTT.